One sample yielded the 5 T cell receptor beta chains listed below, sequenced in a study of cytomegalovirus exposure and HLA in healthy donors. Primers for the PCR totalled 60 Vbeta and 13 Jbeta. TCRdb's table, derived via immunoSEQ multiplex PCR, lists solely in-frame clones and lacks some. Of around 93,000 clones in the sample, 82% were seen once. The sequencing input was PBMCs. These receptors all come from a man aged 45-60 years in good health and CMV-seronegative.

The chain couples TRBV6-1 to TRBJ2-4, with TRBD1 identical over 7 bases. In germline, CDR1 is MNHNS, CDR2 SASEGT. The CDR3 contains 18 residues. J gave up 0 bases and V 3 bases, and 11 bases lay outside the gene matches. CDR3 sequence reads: CASSDPGQSFLAKNIQYF. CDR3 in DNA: TGTGCCAGCAGTGACCCGGGACAGAGTTTCCTAGCCAAAAACATTCAGTACTTC.

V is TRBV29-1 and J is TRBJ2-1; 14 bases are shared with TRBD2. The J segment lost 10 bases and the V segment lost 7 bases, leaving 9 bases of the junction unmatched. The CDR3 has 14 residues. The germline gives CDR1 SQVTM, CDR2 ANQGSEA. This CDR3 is CSGSGLAGGPEQFF. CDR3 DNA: TGCAGCGGGTCAGGACTAGCGGGAGGACCCGAGCAGTTCTTC.

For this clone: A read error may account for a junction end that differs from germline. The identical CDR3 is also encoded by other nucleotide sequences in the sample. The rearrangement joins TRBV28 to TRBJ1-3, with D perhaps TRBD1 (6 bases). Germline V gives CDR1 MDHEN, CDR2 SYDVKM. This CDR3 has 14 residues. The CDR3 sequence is CASSLVDSGNTIYF. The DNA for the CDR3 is TGTGCCAGCAGTCTAGTGGACAGCGGAAACACCATATATTTC. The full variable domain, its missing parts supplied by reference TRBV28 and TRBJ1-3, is DVKVTQSSRYLVKRTGEKVFLECVQDMDHENMFWYRQDPGLGLRLIYFSYDVKMKEKGDIPEGYSVSREKKERFSLILESASTNQTSMYLCASSLVDSGNTIYFGEGSWLTVV.

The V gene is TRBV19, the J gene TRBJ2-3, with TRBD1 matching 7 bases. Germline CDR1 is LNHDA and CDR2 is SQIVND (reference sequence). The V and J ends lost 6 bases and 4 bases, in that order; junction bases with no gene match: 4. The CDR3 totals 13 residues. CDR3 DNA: TGTGCCAGTAGGGACCAGGGGGCAGATACGCAGTATTTT. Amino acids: CASRDQGADTQYF. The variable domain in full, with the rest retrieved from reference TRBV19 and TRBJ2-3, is DGGITQSPKYLFRKEGQNVTLSCEQNLNHDAMYWYRQDPGQGLRLIYYSQIVNDFQKGDIAEGYSVSREKKESFPLTVTSAQKNPTAFYLCASRDQGADTQYFGPGTRLTVL.

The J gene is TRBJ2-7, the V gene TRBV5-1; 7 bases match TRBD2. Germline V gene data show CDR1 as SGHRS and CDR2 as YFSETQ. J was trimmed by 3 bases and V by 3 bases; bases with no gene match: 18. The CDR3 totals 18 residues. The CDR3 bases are TGCGCCAGCAGCTACGGACTAGTTGCGGCCCTTACGGACTACGAGCAGTACTTC. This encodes CASSYGLVAALTDYEQYF.